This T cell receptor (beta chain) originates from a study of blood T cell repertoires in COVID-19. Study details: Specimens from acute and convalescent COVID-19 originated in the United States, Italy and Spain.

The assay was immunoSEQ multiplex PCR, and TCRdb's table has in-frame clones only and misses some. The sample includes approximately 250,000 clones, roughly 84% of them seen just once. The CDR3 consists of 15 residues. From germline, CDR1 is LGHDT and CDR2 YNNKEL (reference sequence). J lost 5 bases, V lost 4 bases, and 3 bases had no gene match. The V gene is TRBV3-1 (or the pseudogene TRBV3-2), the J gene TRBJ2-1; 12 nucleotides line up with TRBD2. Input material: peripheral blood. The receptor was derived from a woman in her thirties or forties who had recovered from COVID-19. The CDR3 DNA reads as TGTGCCAGCAGCCGACTAGCGGGGGCAGACAATGAGCAGTTCTTC. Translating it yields CASSRLAGADNEQFF.